These 28 T cell receptor beta chains were all obtained from the same sample, sequenced in a study of low-dose radiotherapy and immunotherapy resistance in tumors. TRAV- and TRBV-specific primers, spanning alpha and beta chains, primed first-strand cDNA. Both a constant-region primer and a V-primer adapter served to amplify TCRs across roughly 22 PCR cycles. Each CDR3 protein gets one entry after TCRdb re-called the reads with MiXCR. The sample consists of around 60,000 distinct CDR3 sequences, about 25% of them appearing once. Sample time point: after trial treatment. Specified treatment: LDRT plus nivolumab, ipilimumab, low-dose cyclophosphamide and aspirin (RACIN trial). The source material was PBMCs, sampled after low-dose radiotherapy plus immunotherapy. The receptor set was obtained from a male donor with prostate cancer.

At least ten counts were recorded for this clonotype. The rearrangement uses TRBV6-6 and TRBJ2-6; D is unresolved. With 6 bases removed from V and 2 bases from J, the gap between germline ends came to 11 bases. Germline CDR1 and CDR2: MNHNY and SVGAGI (reference sequence). The CDR3 loop spans 15 amino acids. The CDR3 DNA follows: TGTGCCAGCAGCCACGACGGAACTGGGGCCAACGTCCTGACTTTC. Amino acids: CASSHDGTGANVLTF.

The chain links TRBV5-5 to TRBJ2-1; 8 bases are a match to TRBD2. The junction had 8 bases not matched to a gene; V was cut back by 0 bases and J by 6 bases. Germline lookup yields CDR1 SGHKS and CDR2 YYEKEE (reference sequence). The length of the CDR3 is 16 residues. CDR3 amino acids: CASSLGRGAPPNEQFF. The CDR3 DNA sequence: TGTGCCAGCAGCTTGGGGCGGGGGGCTCCCCCCAATGAGCAGTTCTTC.

The genes are TRBV14 and TRBJ2-1; 10 positions match TRBD2. CDR1 is SGHDN, CDR2 FVKESK, per germline. The J segment lost 8 bases and the V segment lost 4 bases, leaving 8 bases of the junction unmatched. This CDR3 contains 15 residues. The CDR3 region is CASSPTSSGRDEQFF. Written as DNA, the CDR3 is TGTGCCAGCAGCCCTACTAGCAGCGGGAGGGATGAGCAGTTCTTC.

The V call is TRBV29-1, the J call TRBJ1-1; maybe TRBD1 (5 bases). V was clipped by 7 bases and J by 1 base, with 13 bases between them. This CDR3 region has 13 residues. Germline V lookup: CDR1 SQVTM, CDR2 ANQGSEA. In DNA form, the CDR3 reads TGCAGCGCTATAATTCAGGGGAACACTGAAGCTTTCTTT. Encoded protein: CSAIIQGNTEAFF.

On this clonotype: A read error likely explains this, since a far larger clone differs by one base. This rearrangement joins TRBV6-8 to TRBJ2-5, with D maybe TRBD2 (6 bases). Trimming stripped 10 bases from V and 11 bases from J, with 26 bases between. Germline V lookup: CDR1 MNHGY, CDR2 SAAAGT. The CDR3 extends over 14 amino acids. The CDR3 sequence is CATRRGVDYNEQYF. In DNA, the CDR3 is TGTGCCACCCGAAGGGGTGTGGACTACAATGAGCAGTACTTC.

The table lists this clonotype with many counts. CDR3 amino acids: CASSYRGHYEQYF. Written as DNA, the CDR3 is TGTGCCAGCAGTTATCGGGGTCACTACGAGCAGTACTTC. The chain is built from TRBV6-2 or TRBV6-3 and TRBJ2-7; a weak D match, TRBD2 (5 bases). Trimming took off 3 bases at V and 3 bases at J, with 9 bases between the two ends. This CDR3 has 13 amino acids. Germline loops: CDR1 MNHEY, CDR2 SVGEGT.

The rearrangement uses TRBV12-3 or TRBV12-4 and TRBJ2-7, with 11 nucleotides matching TRBD1. V shed 1 base and J 6 bases; nucleotides not matched to a gene: 5. This CDR3 has 15 amino acids. The CDR3 DNA follows: TGTGCCAGCAGTTTAGGGACCGGGACAGGGGGCGAGCAGTACTTC. Its translation: CASSLGTGTGGEQYF.

A few counts support this clonotype. The CDR3 DNA reads TGCAGTGCACAACGACAGGGGAACAATCAGCCCCAGCATTTT. This sequence encodes CSAQRQGNNQPQHF. This chain connects TRBV20-1 to TRBJ1-5; 8 nucleotides line up with TRBD1. The CDR3 runs to 14 residues. J was trimmed by 3 bases and V by 6 bases; bases with no gene match: 7. Germline lookup yields CDR1 DFQATT and CDR2 SNEGSKA (reference sequence).

This clonotype was counted at least ten times. The V and J genes are TRBV4-1 and TRBJ1-6; the D gene is possibly TRBD1 (5 bases). Germline V CDR1 and CDR2: MGHRA, YSYEKL. This CDR3 has 18 residues. Trimming took 0 bases from V and 7 from J, leaving 19 bases between them. This CDR3 is CASSQDGAGRRLNSPLHF. CDR3 bases: TGCGCCAGCAGCCAAGATGGGGCGGGACGGAGGTTAAATTCACCCCTCCACTTT.

In this sample, this clonotype turned up many times. V usage is TRBV29-1 and J usage is TRBJ1-4; perhaps TRBD1 as D (6 bases). This CDR3 comprises 17 residues. Trimming cost V 0 bases and J 3 bases, with 17 bases left between them. Per germline, CDR1 SQVTM and CDR2 ANQGSEA. Written as DNA, the CDR3 is TGCAGCGTTGAAGACGAGAGTTTAGCAGGGGCTAATGAAAAACTGTTTTTT. Residues: CSVEDESLAGANEKLFF.

This clonotype has a handful of counts. CDR3 sequence: CASSLAGMGGLNEQFF. CDR3 sequence (DNA): TGCGCCAGCAGCTTGGCGGGAATGGGGGGCCTTAATGAGCAGTTCTTC. The rearrangement links TRBV5-1 to TRBJ2-1; D could derive from TRBD1 or TRBD2 (6 bases each). Looked up from germline, CDR1 is SGHRS and CDR2 is YFSETQ. This CDR3 has 16 amino acids. The V end was cut by 0 bases, the J end by 7 bases, with 17 bases between.

This clonotype occurred many times. The rearrangement links TRBV25-1 to TRBJ2-5, with 15 positions matching TRBD2. V lost 6 bases, J lost 1 base, and 12 bases stayed unmatched. Germline CDR1 MGHDK, CDR2 SYGVNS. The CDR3 has 19 residues. CDR3 DNA sequence: TGTGCCAGCAGCCCTGGCTGGACTAGCGGGAGGGCCCGCCAAGAGACCCAGTACTTC. Translation gives CASSPGWTSGRARQETQYF.

On this clonotype itself: One end of the junction is discordant with germline, which a read error may explain. J is TRBJ1-1 and V is TRBV7-9, with unresolved D. The CDR3 sequence is 14 residues long. CDR1 and CDR2 (germline): SEHNR, FQNEAQ (reference sequence). The CDR3 here is CASNLVQFNTEAFF. The CDR3 nucleotides read TGTGCCAGCAACTTAGTACAATTCAACACTGAAGCTTTCTTT.

This clonotype was seen at least ten times. The chain recombines TRBV7-6 with TRBJ1-2; possible D gene TRBD1, 5 bases. V was pared by 1 base and J by 7 bases, with 22 bases between. Germline assignment: CDR1 SGHVS and CDR2 FNYEAQ. The CDR3 extends over 17 amino acids. CDR3 DNA sequence: TGTGCCAGCAGCTTAGGGGGCAGTAGCGGGGGATATGGTGGCTACACCTTC. This sequence encodes CASSLGGSSGGYGGYTF.

The sample holds many counts of this clonotype. The chain employs TRBV29-1 and TRBJ1-2, with TRBD1 matching over 9 bases. The germline gives CDR1 SQVTM, CDR2 ANQGSEA. The trim removed 3 bases at V and 8 bases at J, leaving 16 bases unmatched. The length of the CDR3 is 16 residues. The CDR3 loop is CSVEVGQGGTVGGYTF. CDR3 coding DNA: TGCAGCGTTGAGGTGGGACAGGGAGGTACAGTAGGGGGCTACACCTTC.

This clonotype occurred many times. This sequence joins TRBV6-1 and TRBJ2-3, with D hard to call. Germline V gives CDR1 MNHNS, CDR2 SASEGT. V lost 4 bases and J lost 4, with 15 bases in between. The CDR3 runs 15 residues. CDR3: CASSVVSPVPDTQYF. The DNA of the CDR3 is TGTGCCAGCAGTGTTGTCAGCCCTGTACCAGATACGCAGTATTTT.

This clonotype was seen repeatedly, ten times or more. The chain links TRBV7-8 to TRBJ1-5; D uncertain. Germline assignment: CDR1 SGHVS and CDR2 FQNEAQ. The CDR3 loop spans 13 amino acids. Trimming took 6 bases from V and 7 from J, leaving 13 bases between them. CDR3 region: CASSSTQSQPQHF. In DNA, the CDR3 is TGTGCCAGCAGTTCAACTCAGTCACAGCCCCAGCATTTT.

The gene calls are TRBV12-2 and TRBJ2-7; TRBD1 was called by the table and not checked on the DNA. TRBV12-2 is reported as a pseudogene. The CDR3 contains 20 residues. The CDR3 sequence is CASRLGRSLGGARVAIEQYF. The CDR3 nucleotides are TGTGCAAGTCGCTTAGGTCGGTCTTTAGGAGGGGCGCGAGTTGCTATCGAGCAATACTTC.

This clonotype came up many times. The V and J genes are TRBV11-2 and TRBJ1-1; possible D gene TRBD1, 5 bases. V lost 0 bases to trimming and J lost 5 bases, with 10 bases between them. The CDR3 sequence is 14 residues long. CDR1 and CDR2 (germline): SGHAT, FQNNGV. In DNA, the CDR3 is TGTGCCAGCAGCTTAGACCCGGGGCTGACTGAAGCTTTCTTT. This sequence encodes CASSLDPGLTEAFF.

The sample holds many counts of this clonotype. This chain uses TRBV5-4 with TRBJ2-7; TRBD2 is a possible D gene (5 bases). V was shortened by 4 bases and J by 2 bases, with 16 bases between the two germline ends. There are 15 residues in the CDR3. The germline CDR1 and CDR2 sequences are SGHNT and YYREEE (reference sequence). CDR3 region: CASSTVGVPPYEQYF. In DNA form, the CDR3 reads TGTGCCAGCAGCACCGTCGGGGTCCCCCCCTACGAGCAGTACTTC.

This clonotype was seen a single time. A far larger clone is only one base removed, so a read error is likely. The rearrangement joins TRBV7-3 to TRBJ2-7; 8 bases agree with TRBD2. V trimming: 5 bases; J trimming: 7 bases; junction bases outside the gene matches: 10. Germline V gene lookup returns CDR1 SGHTA and CDR2 FQGTGA. This CDR3 has 14 amino acids. In DNA, the CDR3 is TGTGCCAGCAGCCATAGCGGGACGGGGGATGAGCAGTACTTC. It yields the protein CASSHSGTGDEQYF.

This clonotype occurred many times. The V and J genes are TRBV12-3 or TRBV12-4 and TRBJ1-2; D is perhaps TRBD1 (5 bases). This CDR3 comprises 13 residues. V shed 7 bases and J shed 4 bases, with 13 bases lying between them. CDR3 DNA: TGTGCCAGCACCCTGGACAAGTTCTATGGCTACACCTTC. Translation: CASTLDKFYGYTF.

In this sample, this clonotype turned up once. The V gene is TRBV27, the J gene TRBJ2-5; 11 nucleotides align to TRBD1. The CDR3 has 14 residues. V was clipped by 6 bases and J by 4 bases; unmatched bases: 4. Germline values: CDR1 MNHEY, CDR2 SMNVEV (reference sequence). The CDR3 reads CASSRTGGTETQYF. For the CDR3, the DNA is TGTGCCAGCAGCCGGACAGGGGGCACAGAGACCCAGTACTTC.

This chain links TRBV4-2 with TRBJ2-5; D ambiguous. Per the germline V gene, CDR1 is LGHNA and CDR2 is YNFKEQ. CDR3 size: 14 residues. V lost 5 bases and J 4 bases, leaving 14 bases between the germline ends. CDR3 sequence reads: CASSSRILPETQYF. The CDR3 DNA is TGTGCCAGCAGCTCCCGGATTCTCCCAGAGACCCAGTACTTC.

This clonotype was picked up many times. The junction departs from germline at one end; a sequencing error may be responsible. The CDR3 bases are TGTGGCAGCTACAGAGACGGCTCGGGACTAGCGGAGCGGCAGTTCTTC. It yields the protein CGSYRDGSGLAERQFF. The chain is built from TRBV11-3 and TRBJ2-1; TRBD2 matches at 11 bases. Germline V gene sequence: CDR1 SGHNT, CDR2 YENEEA. CDR3 length: 16 amino acids.

This clonotype was detected ten times or more. This chain uses TRBV10-3 with TRBJ1-1; no firm D call. From germline, CDR1 is ENHRY and CDR2 SYGVKD. V was pared by 6 bases and J by 5 bases, with 7 bases between. The CDR3 is 11 residues long. The CDR3 here is CAIRAETEAFF. The DNA of the CDR3 is TGTGCCATCAGGGCGGAGACTGAAGCTTTCTTT.

Details on this clonotype: A read error is likely here: a far larger clone is one base away. The rearrangement uses TRBV28 and TRBJ2-7; TRBD2 aligns across 10 bases. This CDR3 contains 16 residues. V was pared by 5 bases and J by 7 bases, with 14 bases of the junction left unmatched. The germline gives CDR1 MDHEN, CDR2 SYDVKM. The CDR3 DNA reads TGTGCCAGCAGTACCCGGGTAGCGGGAGGTCGGAATGAGCAGTACTTC. Amino acids: CASSTRVAGGRNEQYF.

This clonotype has a single count. The chain couples TRBV28 to TRBJ1-6; 7 bases match TRBD1. The CDR3 runs to 19 residues. Germline V gene lookup returns CDR1 MDHEN and CDR2 SYDVKM. The J segment lost 4 bases and the V segment lost 2 bases, leaving 14 bases of the junction unmatched. The CDR3 protein is CASSLRRTGLKKYNSPLHF. In DNA, the CDR3 is TGTGCCAGCAGTTTACGCCGGACAGGCCTGAAGAAGTATAATTCACCCCTCCACTTT.